Shown below are 30 T cell receptor beta chains from a single sample sequenced in a study of control samples from healthy donors and cancer patients. The assay was immunoSEQ multiplex PCR, and TCRdb's table has in-frame clones only and misses some. The profile shows 150,000 to 200,000 clones, 75% to 95% of them singletons. The specimen was blood. These receptors all stem from a woman aged 40 to 50 in good health.

This clone showed up just a few times. The chain carries TRBV11-2 and TRBJ2-7; D may correspond to TRBD1 or TRBD2 (5 bases each). CDR3 length: 13 amino acids. The germline CDR1 and CDR2 sequences are SGHAT and FQNNGV. V gave up 4 bases and J gave up 4 bases, with 11 bases separating them. CDR3: CASSWRTSYEQYF. The CDR3 bases are TGTGCCAGCAGCTGGAGGACATCTTACGAGCAGTACTTC.

The chain uses TRBV12-5 and TRBJ1-1; D gene uncertain. CDR3 length: 12 residues. From germline, CDR1 is LGHNT and CDR2 FRNRAP. V was pared by 2 bases and J by 7 bases, with 8 bases between. CDR3 in amino acids: CASGLNLLEAFF. Written as DNA, the CDR3 is TGTGCTAGTGGTTTGAATCTGCTTGAAGCTTTCTTT.

The chain links TRBV5-6 to TRBJ1-2, with D possibly being TRBD1 (6 bases). Germline V gives CDR1 SGHDT, CDR2 YYEEEE. Trimming removed 2 bases from V and 8 bases from J, with 13 bases in between. The CDR3 is 13 amino acids. This chain's CDR3 is CASSFYRAEGYTF. Written as DNA, the CDR3 is TGTGCCAGCAGCTTTTACAGGGCTGAAGGCTACACCTTC.

V gene TRBV14 combines with J gene TRBJ1-2; TRBD1 aligns across 7 bases. CDR1 is SGHDN and CDR2 is FVKESK in the germline V gene. The ends lost 2 bases at V and 4 bases at J; junction bases unmatched: 7. The CDR3 sequence is 15 residues long. This CDR3 reads CASSQLETGIYGYTF. CDR3 coding DNA: TGTGCCAGCAGCCAACTGGAGACAGGGATCTATGGCTACACCTTC.

The V gene is TRBV5-1, the J gene TRBJ1-6, with 9 bases that match TRBD1. Germline V lookup: CDR1 SGHRS, CDR2 YFSETQ. V was clipped by 4 bases and J by 7 bases; unmatched bases: 3. This CDR3 is 14 amino acids long. CDR3 in amino acids: CASSQGQGNSPLHF. CDR3 DNA sequence: TGCGCCAGCAGCCAGGGACAGGGCAATTCACCCCTCCACTTT.

V usage is TRBV10-3 and J usage is TRBJ1-5, with D uncertain. CDR1 is ENHRY and CDR2 is SYGVKD in the germline V gene. V dropped 10 bases and J dropped 0 bases, with 16 bases sitting between them. The CDR3 spans 15 residues. The CDR3 loop is CATSGRLYSNQPQHF. CDR3 DNA: TGTGCCACCTCCGGCAGACTCTATAGCAATCAGCCCCAGCATTTT.

The chain uses TRBV29-1 and TRBJ1-1; 9 positions agree with TRBD1. The CDR3 consists of 15 residues. Per germline, CDR1 SQVTM and CDR2 ANQGSEA. V lost 6 bases, J lost 3 bases, and 11 bases stayed unmatched. The CDR3 loop reads CSVSQTGGRDTEAFF. The CDR3 DNA is TGCAGCGTCTCTCAGACAGGGGGACGGGACACTGAAGCTTTCTTT.

The V call is TRBV7-8, the J call TRBJ1-1; D gene ambiguous. Germline loops: CDR1 SGHVS, CDR2 FQNEAQ. Trimming shortened V by 5 bases and J by 1 base, and 11 bases separated the two germline ends. This CDR3 contains 14 residues. The CDR3 spells CASSARQRNTEAFF. CDR3 nucleotides: TGTGCCAGCAGCGCCCGACAACGGAACACTGAAGCTTTCTTT. The entire variable domain, with the rest obtained from reference TRBV7-8 and TRBJ1-1, is as follows: GAGVSQSPRYKVAKRGQDVALRCDPISGHVSLFWYQQALGQGPEFLTYFQNEAQLDKSGLPSDRFFAERPEGSVSTLKIQRTQQEDSAVYLCASSARQRNTEAFFGQGTRLTVV.

This clone was counted a single time. The chain has TRBV5-1 and TRBJ2-3; possibly TRBD1 or TRBD2 for D (5 bases each). The CDR3 has 15 amino acids. Germline CDR1 SGHRS, CDR2 YFSETQ. The V end was cut by 4 bases, the J end by 2 bases, with 14 bases between. CDR3 sequence: CASSHGRGPTDTQYF. CDR3 coding DNA: TGCGCCAGCAGCCACGGACGGGGACCCACAGATACGCAGTATTTT.

V and J are TRBV4-1 and TRBJ1-4, with D possibly being TRBD1 (6 bases). Germline loops: CDR1 MGHRA, CDR2 YSYEKL. The CDR3 contains 16 residues. Trimming took off 0 bases at V and 5 bases at J, with 13 bases between the two ends. The CDR3 DNA reads TGCGCCAGCAGCCAAGATCCGCCAGGGGTGAATGAAAAACTGTTTTTT. Amino acids: CASSQDPPGVNEKLFF.

To note about this clone: The identical CDR3 is also encoded by other nucleotide sequences in the sample. The V and J genes are TRBV19 and TRBJ1-2; 7 bases agree with TRBD1. The CDR3 is 13 residues long. V dropped 1 base and J dropped 6; count of bases not matched to a gene: 2. Germline assignment: CDR1 LNHDA and CDR2 SQIVND (reference sequence). The CDR3 DNA reads TGTGCCAGTAGTATAGGGACAGGAGATGGCTACACCTTC. Translation: CASSIGTGDGYTF.

The V call is TRBV6-5, the J call TRBJ2-7; unclear D gene. Trimming left V 0 bases short and J 2 bases short, with 11 bases between. Germline assignment: CDR1 MNHEY and CDR2 SVGAGI. The CDR3 runs to 15 residues. CDR3 DNA: TGTGCCAGCAGTTACTCCGTACGAAATCCCTACGAGCAGTACTTC. Amino acids: CASSYSVRNPYEQYF.

The CDR3 bases are TGTGCCAGCAGCTTGACCTCTGGCCTGAACATGGAGACCCAGTACTTC. Protein sequence: CASSLTSGLNMETQYF. The chain links TRBV7-8 to TRBJ2-5; D gene uncertain. V was pared by 3 bases and J by 5 bases, with 19 bases between. Looked up from germline, CDR1 is SGHVS and CDR2 is FQNEAQ. The CDR3 has 16 amino acids. Drawing the rest from reference TRBV7-8 and TRBJ2-5, the complete variable domain is GAGVSQSPRYKVAKRGQDVALRCDPISGHVSLFWYQQALGQGPEFLTYFQNEAQLDKSGLPSDRFFAERPEGSVSTLKIQRTQQEDSAVYLCASSLTSGLNMETQYFGPGTRLLVL.

This sequence joins TRBV5-1 and TRBJ2-5, with D perhaps matching TRBD2 (5 bases). The CDR3 totals 16 residues. Germline V gene lookup returns CDR1 SGHRS and CDR2 YFSETQ. The ends were cut back, 4 bases at V and 1 base at J, with 17 bases in the middle. In nucleotides, the CDR3 is TGCGCCAGCAGCCCCTCCCCCGAAGCGGTCCAAGAGACCCAGTACTTC. It is translated as CASSPSPEAVQETQYF.

The V call is TRBV19, the J call TRBJ2-5; 10 nucleotides line up with TRBD2. Germline CDR1 and CDR2: LNHDA and SQIVND (reference sequence). The CDR3 loop spans 16 amino acids. J gave up 4 bases and V 7 bases, and 12 bases lay outside the gene matches. In nucleotides, the CDR3 is TGTGCCAGTACCCCATCCGCTAGCGGGGGACGAGAGACCCAGTACTTC. This translates into CASTPSASGGRETQYF.

The CDR3 loop is CASSLLGSGGYTF. In nucleotides, the CDR3 is TGTGCCAGCAGCTTGCTAGGGTCCGGGGGCTACACCTTC. The chain carries TRBV5-5 and TRBJ1-2; D is uncertain. The germline gives CDR1 SGHKS, CDR2 YYEKEE (reference sequence). V lost 1 base and J lost 8, with 12 bases in between. CDR3 length equals 13 residues.

The V and J genes are TRBV9 and TRBJ1-5, with a weak D call TRBD1 (5 bases). Germline values: CDR1 SGDLS, CDR2 YYNGEE. Trimming stripped 3 bases from V and 3 bases from J, with 13 bases between. This CDR3 comprises 15 residues. Here the CDR3 reads CASSASGAANQPQHF. The CDR3 DNA follows: TGTGCCAGCAGCGCCTCCGGGGCGGCCAATCAGCCCCAGCATTTT.

J is TRBJ1-2 and V is TRBV10-3; D is uncertain. CDR3 size: 15 residues. From germline, CDR1 is ENHRY and CDR2 SYGVKD. Trimming stripped 3 bases from V and 0 bases from J, with 11 bases between. Here the CDR3 reads CAISDGPTTNYGYTF. The CDR3 nucleotides read TGTGCCATCAGTGATGGTCCGACAACTAACTATGGCTACACCTTC.

The rearrangement joins TRBV11-2 to TRBJ2-5, with D uncertain. Trimming cost V 1 base and J 0 bases, with 9 bases left between them. This CDR3 region has 15 residues. Per the germline V gene, CDR1 is SGHAT and CDR2 is FQNNGV. The DNA of the CDR3 is TGTGCCAGCAGCTTAGTTCTGGGGTACCAAGAGACCCAGTACTTC. Its translation is CASSLVLGYQETQYF.

The V and J genes are TRBV19 and TRBJ2-2; the match to TRBD2 covers 10 bases. The CDR3 sequence is 18 residues long. Germline-derived CDR1 and CDR2 are LNHDA and SQIVND (reference sequence). With V trimmed by 3 bases and J by 4 bases, 11 bases remained unmatched. The CDR3 protein is CASSMWSGGASGTGELFF. CDR3 DNA: TGTGCCAGTAGTATGTGGAGCGGGGGGGCCAGTGGCACCGGGGAGCTGTTTTTT.

The rearrangement joins TRBV7-2 to TRBJ1-5; TRBD1 might be the D (5 bases). V lost 5 bases, J lost 3 bases, and 8 bases lay in between. The germline V gene encodes CDR1 SGHTA and CDR2 FQGNSA. The CDR3 extends over 13 amino acids. CDR3 DNA: TGTGCCAGCAGCCCGACAGTCAATCAGCCCCAGCATTTT. Protein product: CASSPTVNQPQHF.

J is TRBJ1-2 and V is TRBV2; maybe TRBD1 (5 bases). This CDR3 comprises 13 residues. CDR1 and CDR2 from the germline V gene are SNHLY and FYNNEI. The V end lost 8 bases, the J end lost 6 bases, and 16 bases lay between the germline ends. This CDR3 reads CASRGTAFDGYTF. The CDR3 nucleotides are TGTGCCAGCCGGGGGACCGCCTTTGATGGCTACACCTTC.

This chain links TRBV5-1 with TRBJ2-2; 8 bases map to TRBD1. The CDR3 has 17 amino acids. Germline V CDR1 and CDR2: SGHRS, YFSETQ. After removal of 3 bases from V and 5 bases from J, the junction contained 12 bases not matched to a gene. CDR3 DNA: TGCGCCAGCAGCTCCGAAAGGACAGGGTGGGAAACCGGGGAGCTGTTTTTT. Translating it yields CASSSERTGWETGELFF.

This chain connects TRBV15 to TRBJ2-5, with a tentative D call TRBD1 (6 bases). V shed 5 bases and J shed 1 base, with 8 bases lying between them. Germline CDR1 LNHNV, CDR2 YYDKDF (reference sequence). The CDR3 contains 13 residues. CDR3 sequence (DNA): TGTGCCACCAGCTCACAGGGCCAAGAGACCCAGTACTTC. Protein sequence: CATSSQGQETQYF.

J is TRBJ1-6 and V is TRBV4-2; D might be TRBD1 (6 bases). This CDR3 has 13 residues. Trimming left V 4 bases short and J 9 bases short, with 10 bases between. From germline, CDR1 is LGHNA and CDR2 YNFKEQ. The DNA of the CDR3 is TGTGCCAGCAGCCCGGAACAGGGTTCACCCCTCCACTTT. It is translated as CASSPEQGSPLHF.

The chain joins TRBV28 to TRBJ1-2; perhaps TRBD1 as D (5 bases). The CDR3 runs to 14 residues. In germline, CDR1 is MDHEN, CDR2 SYDVKM. V lost 3 bases and J 4 bases, leaving 12 bases between the germline ends. Here the CDR3 DNA reads TGTGCCAGCAGTTTCTGGGGGGATCCCTATGGCTACACCTTC. Translating it yields CASSFWGDPYGYTF.

The rearrangement uses TRBV7-9 and TRBJ1-2, with 8 bases lining up with TRBD1. This CDR3 comprises 15 residues. V trimming: 3 bases; J trimming: 4 bases; junction bases outside the gene matches: 7. Looked up from germline, CDR1 is SEHNR and CDR2 is FQNEAQ (reference sequence). The CDR3 reads CASSFDRGRIYGYTF. The CDR3 DNA sequence: TGTGCCAGCAGCTTCGACAGGGGAAGAATCTATGGCTACACCTTC.

The V and J genes are TRBV27 and TRBJ2-7; no clear D gene. Germline V lookup: CDR1 MNHEY, CDR2 SMNVEV (reference sequence). Trimming shortened V by 2 bases and J by 3 bases, and 8 bases separated the two germline ends. CDR3 length equals 13 residues. The chain's CDR3 is CASSLHRYYEQYF. The CDR3 coding sequence is TGTGCCAGCAGTTTACACCGATACTACGAGCAGTACTTC.

The chain recombines TRBV12-3 or TRBV12-4 with TRBJ2-5; the D is unclear. This CDR3 has 12 amino acids. Trimming left V 1 base short and J 4 bases short, with 4 bases between. The DNA of the CDR3 is TGTGCCAGCAGTTTAGATGGAGAGACCCAGTACTTC. Translating gives CASSLDGETQYF.

The V gene is TRBV10-3, the J gene TRBJ1-5; tentatively, D is TRBD1 (5 bases). From germline, CDR1 is ENHRY and CDR2 SYGVKD. The CDR3 contains 12 residues. The V end lost 8 bases, the J end lost 6 bases, and 11 bases lay between the germline ends. CDR3 nucleotides: TGTGCCATCGGGACGAATAGTCAGCCCCAGCATTTT. This encodes CAIGTNSQPQHF.